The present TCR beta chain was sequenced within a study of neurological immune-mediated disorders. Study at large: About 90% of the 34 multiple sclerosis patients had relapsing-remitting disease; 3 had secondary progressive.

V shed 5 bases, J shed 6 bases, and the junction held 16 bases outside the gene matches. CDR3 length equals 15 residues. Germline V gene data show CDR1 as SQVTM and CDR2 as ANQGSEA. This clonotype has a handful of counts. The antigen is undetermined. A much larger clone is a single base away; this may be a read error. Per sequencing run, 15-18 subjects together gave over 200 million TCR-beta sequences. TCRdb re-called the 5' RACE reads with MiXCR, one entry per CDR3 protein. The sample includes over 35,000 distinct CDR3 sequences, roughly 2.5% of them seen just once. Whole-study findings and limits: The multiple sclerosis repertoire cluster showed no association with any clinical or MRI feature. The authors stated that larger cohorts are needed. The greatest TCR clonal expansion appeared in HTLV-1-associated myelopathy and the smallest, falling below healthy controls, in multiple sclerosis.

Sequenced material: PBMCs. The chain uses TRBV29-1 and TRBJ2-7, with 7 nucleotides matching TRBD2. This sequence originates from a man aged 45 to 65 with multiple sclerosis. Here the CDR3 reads CSVFTPGLREGEQYF. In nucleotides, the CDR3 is TGCAGCGTTTTCACCCCGGGCTTAAGGGAGGGCGAGCAGTACTTC.